Following are 26 T cell receptor beta chains from one sample sequenced in a study of CD8 T cells in Susac syndrome. An input of about 0.45 to 1 ug of RNA was subjected to reverse transcription using random hexamers. TCRdb passed the immunoSEQ multiplex PCR reads through MiXCR, listing each CDR3 protein once. This table holds some 400,000 distinct CDR3 sequences, more than 80% found once. The sample consisted of CD8+ T cells from PBMCs. The receptors shown here come from a human donor with multiple sclerosis.

This rearrangement joins TRBV5-6 to TRBJ1-6; 8 bases map to TRBD1. The CDR3 is 15 residues long. J lost 10 bases, V lost 0 bases, and 6 bases had no gene match. The germline V gene has CDR1 SGHDT and CDR2 YYEEEE. CDR3 protein: CASSLVRDRHSPLHF. DNA for the CDR3: TGTGCCAGCAGCTTGGTCAGGGACAGGCACTCACCCCTCCACTTT.

The V and J genes are TRBV27 and TRBJ2-7; D call uncertain. The CDR3 covers 13 residues. Germline assignment: CDR1 MNHEY and CDR2 SMNVEV (reference sequence). The germline V and J ends were trimmed by 7 bases and 1 base, with 11 bases remaining between them. The CDR3 DNA sequence: TGTGCCAGCAAGGTTCTGGGGTCCTACGAGCAGTACTTC. Protein sequence: CASKVLGSYEQYF.

The chain is built from TRBV5-4 and TRBJ1-4, with TRBD1 matching 11 bases. The CDR3 length is 15 residues. J gave up 7 bases and V 3 bases, and 5 bases lay outside the gene matches. CDR1 is SGHNT and CDR2 is YYREEE in the germline V gene (reference sequence). The CDR3 coding sequence is TGTGCCAGCAGCTCCCGCGGGACAGGGGGTGAAAAACTGTTTTTT. Translated: CASSSRGTGGEKLFF.

This chain uses TRBV2 with TRBJ1-4; D remains unclear. V was cut by 4 bases and J by 8 bases, with 14 bases left in between. From germline, CDR1 is SNHLY and CDR2 FYNNEI. The CDR3 loop spans 14 amino acids. CDR3 bases: TGTGCCAGCAGTGGTGGAATAGAGGTAGAAAAACTGTTTTTT. It is translated as CASSGGIEVEKLFF. Full variable domain (outside the CDR3, taken from reference TRBV2 and TRBJ1-4): EPEVTQTPSHQVTQMGQEVILRCVPISNHLYFYWYRQILGQKVEFLVSFYNNEISEKSEIFDDQFSVERPDGSNFTLKIRSTKLEDSAMYFCASSGGIEVEKLFFGSGTQLSVL.

This rearrangement joins TRBV9 to TRBJ2-7, with 11 bases aligning to TRBD1. The CDR3 extends over 15 amino acids. J was trimmed by 5 bases and V by 3 bases; bases with no gene match: 7. Germline V CDR1 and CDR2: SGDLS, YYNGEE. CDR3 in DNA: TGTGCCAGCAGCGCCTGGACAGGGGGCCACAACGAGCAGTACTTC. Protein sequence: CASSAWTGGHNEQYF.

The chain carries TRBV20-1 and TRBJ2-1; tentatively, D is TRBD2 (6 bases). V lost 0 bases to trimming and J lost 0 bases, with 21 bases between them. The CDR3 is made up of 19 amino acids. Germline loops: CDR1 DFQATT, CDR2 SNEGSKA (reference sequence). CDR3 sequence: CSARDRKAGTLSSYNEQFF. Here the CDR3 DNA reads TGCAGTGCTAGAGATCGAAAAGCGGGTACCTTAAGCTCCTACAATGAGCAGTTCTTC.

This chain joins TRBV25-1 and TRBJ1-2, with TRBD1 matching over 9 bases. The V and J ends lost 3 bases and 7 bases, in that order; junction bases with no gene match: 12. Per germline, CDR1 MGHDK and CDR2 SYGVNS. The CDR3 contains 16 residues. The CDR3 is CASSDEPGQGGFGYTF. The CDR3 region has the DNA TGTGCCAGCAGTGATGAACCGGGACAGGGTGGTTTTGGCTACACCTTC.

The chain carries TRBV5-1 and TRBJ2-1; the match to TRBD1 covers 10 bases. CDR3 length: 15 residues. From germline, CDR1 is SGHRS and CDR2 YFSETQ. The ends lost 3 bases at V and 6 bases at J; junction bases unmatched: 6. The CDR3 sequence is CASSSGDRGVNEQFF. The DNA for the CDR3 is TGCGCCAGCAGCTCGGGGGACAGGGGAGTCAATGAGCAGTTCTTC.

The chain couples TRBV2 to TRBJ2-3; D perhaps matches TRBD2 (5 bases). The V end lost 4 bases, the J end lost 0 bases, and 11 bases lay between the germline ends. The germline CDR1 and CDR2 sequences are SNHLY and FYNNEI. This CDR3 contains 15 residues. The CDR3 reads CASSVVGRSTDTQYF. CDR3 coding DNA: TGTGCCAGCAGTGTAGTGGGGAGAAGCACAGATACGCAGTATTTT.

The rearrangement joins TRBV5-1 to TRBJ2-3; TRBD1 matches at 9 bases. CDR1 SGHRS and CDR2 YFSETQ come from the germline V gene. CDR3 length equals 15 residues. The V gene end was trimmed by 3 bases and the J gene end by 1 base; junction bases not matched to a gene: 3. DNA of the CDR3: TGCGCCAGCAGCTGGGACAGGGAAGGCACAGATACGCAGTATTTT. Residues: CASSWDREGTDTQYF.

The gene calls are TRBV3-1 and TRBJ2-7; D uncertain. CDR1 is LGHDT, CDR2 YNNKEL, per germline (reference sequence). This CDR3 contains 13 residues. V lost 0 bases to trimming and J lost 5 bases, with 8 bases between them. Here the CDR3 reads CASSQETLHEQYF. CDR3 coding DNA: TGTGCCAGCAGCCAAGAGACGTTACACGAGCAGTACTTC.

The chain links TRBV5-1 to TRBJ2-7; 11 bases agree with TRBD2. Germline CDR1 SGHRS, CDR2 YFSETQ. This CDR3 is built from 15 residues. Trimming cost V 2 bases and J 3 bases; bases outside gene matches: 4. As DNA, the CDR3 is TGCGCCAGCAGCTTAACTAGCGGGGGCCTCTACGAGCAGTACTTC. Translation gives CASSLTSGGLYEQYF.

The CDR3 region has the DNA TGCAGCGTTGATCTCACAGGGGGAAGAAACATTCAGTACTTC. Encoded protein: CSVDLTGGRNIQYF. J is TRBJ2-4 and V is TRBV29-1, with 8 bases matching TRBD1. Per the germline V gene, CDR1 is SQVTM and CDR2 is ANQGSEA. The CDR3 spans 14 residues. V shed 3 bases, J shed 6 bases, and the junction held 7 bases outside the gene matches.

The V gene is TRBV30, the J gene TRBJ2-1; no firm D call. CDR3 length equals 11 residues. Per the germline V gene, CDR1 is GTSNPN and CDR2 is SVGIG (reference sequence). Trimming cost V 5 bases and J 12 bases, with 14 bases left between them. CDR3 DNA: TGTGCCTGGTACGGTGACAACGGGCAGTTCTTC. Translation gives CAWYGDNGQFF.

The chain has TRBV11-2 and TRBJ2-5; D uncertain. The CDR3 consists of 16 residues. Germline CDR1 is SGHAT and CDR2 is FQNNGV. V lost 1 base, J lost 5 bases, and 17 bases lay in between. CDR3 amino acids: CASSLADYNPRETQYF. For the CDR3, the DNA is TGTGCCAGCAGCTTAGCCGATTATAATCCTCGGGAGACCCAGTACTTC.

The chain carries TRBV6-5 and TRBJ1-1; tentative D call: TRBD1 (5 bases). The CDR3 spans 13 residues. Germline CDR1 MNHEY, CDR2 SVGAGI. V lost 6 bases and J 5 bases, leaving 13 bases between the germline ends. CDR3 protein: CASRPTGVTEAFF. The CDR3 coding sequence is TGTGCCAGCAGGCCTACAGGAGTTACTGAAGCTTTCTTT.

The chain couples TRBV2 to TRBJ1-2; 7 bases are shared with TRBD1. The V gene end was trimmed by 6 bases and the J gene end by 12 bases; junction bases not matched to a gene: 4. Per germline, CDR1 SNHLY and CDR2 FYNNEI. The CDR3 has 10 residues. CDR3 in DNA: TGTGCCAGCAGAGGGGGCGGCGACACCTTC. Its protein is CASRGGGDTF.

J is TRBJ1-2 and V is TRBV10-3; TRBD1 is a possible D gene (5 bases). Germline-derived CDR1 and CDR2 are ENHRY and SYGVKD. The V end lost 6 bases, the J end lost 6 bases, and 11 bases lay between the germline ends. The CDR3 runs 12 residues. The CDR3 sequence: CAIRDMRNGYTF. The DNA of the CDR3 is TGTGCCATCAGGGACATGCGAAATGGCTACACCTTC.

The chain recombines TRBV20-1 with TRBJ2-3, with D tentatively TRBD1 (6 bases). Germline V CDR1 and CDR2: DFQATT, SNEGSKA (reference sequence). Trimming stripped 1 base from V and 6 bases from J, with 23 bases between. The CDR3 has 17 amino acids. CDR3 DNA sequence: TGCAGTGCTAGAGTCCTGGGTCTGGGGGCAATAGTCGATACGCAGTATTTT. Amino acid sequence: CSARVLGLGAIVDTQYF.

Notes on this clonotype: An end of the junction does not agree with germline; a read error may underlie this. The chain is built from TRBV7-9 and TRBJ2-1; TRBD2 matches 9 bases. The CDR3 is 15 amino acids. Germline assignment: CDR1 SEHNR and CDR2 FQNEAQ (reference sequence). CDR3 sequence: CASRLAGDFLNEQFF. CDR3 nucleotides: TGTGCCAGCAGATTAGCGGGGGACTTCCTCAATGAGCAGTTCTTC.

This chain joins TRBV6-1 and TRBJ1-2; D is ambiguous. The CDR3 consists of 15 residues. Germline V gene data show CDR1 as MNHNS and CDR2 as SASEGT. V shed 1 base and J shed 4 bases, with 13 bases lying between them. The CDR3 DNA is TGTGCCAGCAGTGAAGGGGCCGGCGGCTTCTATGGCTACACCTTC. Translated: CASSEGAGGFYGYTF.

The chain joins TRBV5-1 to TRBJ2-2; D ambiguous. Trimming cost V 2 bases and J 2 bases, with 10 bases left between them. Germline CDR1 SGHRS, CDR2 YFSETQ. This CDR3 is built from 15 residues. The CDR3 spells CASSFRPTNTGELFF. CDR3 DNA: TGCGCCAGCAGCTTCAGGCCGACCAACACCGGGGAGCTGTTTTTT.

As concerns this clonotype: A read error may produce the germline difference seen at one junction end. The chain couples TRBV29-1 to TRBJ1-1, with D perhaps TRBD1 (6 bases). Germline lookup yields CDR1 SQVTM and CDR2 ANQGSEA. This CDR3 comprises 11 residues. The CDR3, as DNA: TGCAGCGTTGCCTGGGACACAACAATTAGTTTT. Its translation: CSVAWDTTISF.

The J gene is TRBJ1-2, the V gene TRBV3-1; D ambiguous. The CDR3 spans 14 residues. The V and J ends lost 1 base and 1 base respectively, with 7 bases between them. Germline CDR1 and CDR2: LGHDT and YNNKEL (reference sequence). CDR3 sequence (DNA): TGTGCCAGCAGCCAAGTGGAGGGTAACTATGGCTACACCTTC. As protein: CASSQVEGNYGYTF.

This clonotype was seen once. The chain uses TRBV5-1 and TRBJ2-7, with TRBD1 identical over 7 bases. V gave up 3 bases and J gave up 3 bases; unmatched junction bases: 6. The CDR3 is 14 residues long. The germline CDR1 and CDR2 sequences are SGHRS and YFSETQ. CDR3 sequence reads: CASSSGTAYYEQYF. DNA of the CDR3: TGCGCCAGCAGCTCCGGGACAGCATACTACGAGCAGTACTTC.

The CDR3 DNA reads TGTGCCTGGAGTGACAAAACCCAGGAGGAACTGTTTTTT. Protein product: CAWSDKTQEELFF. The V and J genes are TRBV30 and TRBJ1-4; no clear D gene. The CDR3 totals 13 residues. V dropped 1 base and J dropped 12 bases, with 15 bases sitting between them. Germline CDR1 is GTSNPN and CDR2 is SVGIG (reference sequence).